This T cell receptor (beta chain) was retrieved from a study of early T cells in non-severe SARS-CoV-2 infection. In its sample, this clonotype was seen many times. The ends lost 5 bases at V and 12 bases at J; junction bases unmatched: 9. The CDR3 sequence is 13 residues long. Germline lookup yields CDR1 MNHEY and CDR2 SMNVEV (reference sequence). Individually, cDNA molecules had unique molecular identifiers attached to them. TCRdb passed the 5' RACE reads through MiXCR, listing each CDR3 protein once. The sample contains over 85,000 distinct CDR3 sequences, 10% to 15% of which appear only once. The clonotype originates from an adult who was a healthcare worker with PCR-confirmed SARS-CoV-2 infection or an uninfected control (not recorded which). J is TRBJ2-1 and V is TRBV27; 8 bases are a match to TRBD1. Sequencing was performed on whole blood. The CDR3 loop is CASSPLGQVLQFF. DNA for the CDR3: TGTGCCAGCAGTCCCCTGGGACAGGTCCTGCAGTTCTTC.